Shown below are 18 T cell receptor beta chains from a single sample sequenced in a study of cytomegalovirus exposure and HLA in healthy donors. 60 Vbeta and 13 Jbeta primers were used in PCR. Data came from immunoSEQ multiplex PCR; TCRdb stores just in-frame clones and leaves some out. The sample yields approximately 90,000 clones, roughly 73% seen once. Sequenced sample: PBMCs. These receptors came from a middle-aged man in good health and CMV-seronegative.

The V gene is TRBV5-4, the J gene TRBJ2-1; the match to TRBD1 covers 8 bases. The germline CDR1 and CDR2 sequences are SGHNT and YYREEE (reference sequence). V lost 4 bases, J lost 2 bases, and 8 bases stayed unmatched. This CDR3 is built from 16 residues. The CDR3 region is CASSDRTGRPYNEQFF. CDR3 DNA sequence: TGTGCCAGCAGCGATAGGACAGGGCGTCCCTACAATGAGCAGTTCTTC. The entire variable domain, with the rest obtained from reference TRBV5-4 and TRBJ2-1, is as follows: ETGVTQSPTHLIKTRGQQVTLRCSSQSGHNTVSWYQQALGQGPQFIFQYYREEENGRGNFPPRFSGLQFPNYSSELNVNALELDDSALYLCASSDRTGRPYNEQFFGPGTRLTVL.

The DNA of the CDR3 is TGTGCCAGCAGCTTACGGACAGAGCAGTACTTC. Protein product: CASSLRTEQYF. The V gene is TRBV5-5, the J gene TRBJ2-7; TRBD1 might be the D (5 bases). The CDR3 is 11 amino acids. The V end was cut by 2 bases, the J end by 7 bases, with 7 bases between. Germline V gives CDR1 SGHKS, CDR2 YYEKEE (reference sequence).

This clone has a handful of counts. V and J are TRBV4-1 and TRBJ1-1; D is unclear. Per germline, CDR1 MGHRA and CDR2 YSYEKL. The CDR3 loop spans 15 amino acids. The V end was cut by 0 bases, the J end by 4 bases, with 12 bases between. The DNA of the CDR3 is TGCGCCAGCAGCCAAGATATGGCCGGAGGCACTGAAGCTTTCTTT. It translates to CASSQDMAGGTEAFF.

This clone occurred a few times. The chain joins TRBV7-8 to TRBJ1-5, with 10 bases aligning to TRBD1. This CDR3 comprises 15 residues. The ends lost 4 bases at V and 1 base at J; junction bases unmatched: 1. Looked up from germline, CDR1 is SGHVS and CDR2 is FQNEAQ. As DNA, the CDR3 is TGTGCCAGCAGCTGGGGACAGGGGAGCAATCAGCCCCAGCATTTT. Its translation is CASSWGQGSNQPQHF.

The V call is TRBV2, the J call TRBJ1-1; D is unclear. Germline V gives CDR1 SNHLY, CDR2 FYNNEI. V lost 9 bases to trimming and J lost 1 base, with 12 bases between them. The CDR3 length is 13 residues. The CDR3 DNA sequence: TGTGCCAGGAGAGAGACAAGGAACACTGAAGCTTTCTTT. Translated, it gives CARRETRNTEAFF. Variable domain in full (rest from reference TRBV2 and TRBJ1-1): EPEVTQTPSHQVTQMGQEVILRCVPISNHLYFYWYRQILGQKVEFLVSFYNNEISEKSEIFDDQFSVERPDGSNFTLKIRSTKLEDSAMYFCARRETRNTEAFFGQGTRLTVV.

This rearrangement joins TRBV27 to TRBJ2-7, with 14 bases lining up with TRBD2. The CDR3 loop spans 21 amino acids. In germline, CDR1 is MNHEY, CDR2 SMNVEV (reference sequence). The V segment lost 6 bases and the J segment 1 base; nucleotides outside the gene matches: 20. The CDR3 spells CASRFLHTSGLAGVISYEQYF. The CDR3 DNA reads TGTGCCAGCAGGTTTCTCCACACCTCGGGACTAGCGGGAGTTATTTCCTACGAGCAGTACTTC.

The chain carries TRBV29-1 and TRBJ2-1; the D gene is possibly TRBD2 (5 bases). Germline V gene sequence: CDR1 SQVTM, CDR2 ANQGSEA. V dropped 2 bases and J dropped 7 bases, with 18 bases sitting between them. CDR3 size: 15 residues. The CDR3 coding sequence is TGCAGCGTTGAATGGCGGACCCCTACGGGAAATGAGCAGTTCTTC. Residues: CSVEWRTPTGNEQFF.

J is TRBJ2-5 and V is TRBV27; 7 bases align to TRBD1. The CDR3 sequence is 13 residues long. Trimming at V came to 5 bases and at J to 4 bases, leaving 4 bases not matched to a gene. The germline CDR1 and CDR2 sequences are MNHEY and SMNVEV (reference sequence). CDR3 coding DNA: TGTGCCAGCAGTCGCGACAGGGTAGAGACCCAGTACTTC. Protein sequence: CASSRDRVETQYF.

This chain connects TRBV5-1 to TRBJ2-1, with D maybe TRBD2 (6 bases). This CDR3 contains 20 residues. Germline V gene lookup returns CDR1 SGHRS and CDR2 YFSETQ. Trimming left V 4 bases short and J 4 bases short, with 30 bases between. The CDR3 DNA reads TGCGCCAGCAGCGATCCATCGGTGTGGCGGGGACGTTGGGAATACAATGAGCAGTTCTTC. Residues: CASSDPSVWRGRWEYNEQFF.

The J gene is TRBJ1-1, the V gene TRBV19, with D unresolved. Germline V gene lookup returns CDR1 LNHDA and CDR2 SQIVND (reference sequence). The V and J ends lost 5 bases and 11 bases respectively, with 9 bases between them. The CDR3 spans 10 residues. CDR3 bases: TGTGCCAGTAGTCGGGGAGCCGCTTTCTTT. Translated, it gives CASSRGAAFF.

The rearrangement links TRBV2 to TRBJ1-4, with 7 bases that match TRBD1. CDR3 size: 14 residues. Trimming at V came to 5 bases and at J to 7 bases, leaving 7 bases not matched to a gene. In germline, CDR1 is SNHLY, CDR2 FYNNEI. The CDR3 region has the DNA TGTGCCAGCAGTCTCAGACAGGGTGGTGAAAAACTGTTTTTT. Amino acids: CASSLRQGGEKLFF.

Here the CDR3 reads CASSYGGGAKDYGYTF. The CDR3, as DNA: TGTGCCAGCAGTTACGGGGGAGGGGCAAAGGACTATGGCTACACCTTC. This chain joins TRBV6-5 and TRBJ1-2, with a possible D match to TRBD1 (5 bases). V was shortened by 2 bases and J by 3 bases, with 16 bases between the two germline ends. This CDR3 has 16 amino acids. Looked up from germline, CDR1 is MNHEY and CDR2 is SVGAGI.

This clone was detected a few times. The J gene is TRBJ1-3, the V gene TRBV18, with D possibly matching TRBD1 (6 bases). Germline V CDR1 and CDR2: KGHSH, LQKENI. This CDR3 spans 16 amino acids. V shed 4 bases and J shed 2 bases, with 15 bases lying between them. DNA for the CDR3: TGTGCCAGCTCACAAAGGGGAAACAGGGCTGGAAACACCATATATTTT. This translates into CASSQRGNRAGNTIYF.

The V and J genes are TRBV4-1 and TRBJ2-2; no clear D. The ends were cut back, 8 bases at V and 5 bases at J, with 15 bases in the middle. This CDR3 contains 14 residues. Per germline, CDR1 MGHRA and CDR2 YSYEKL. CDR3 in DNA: TGCGCCAGCTATCTCGTGAATCGGACCGGGGAGCTGTTTTTT. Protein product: CASYLVNRTGELFF.

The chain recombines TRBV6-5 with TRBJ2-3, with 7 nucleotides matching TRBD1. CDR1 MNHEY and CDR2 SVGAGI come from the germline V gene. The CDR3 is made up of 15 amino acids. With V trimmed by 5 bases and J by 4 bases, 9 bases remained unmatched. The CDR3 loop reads CASSRGSGQADTQYF. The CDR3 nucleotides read TGTGCCAGCAGTAGGGGGAGCGGACAGGCAGATACGCAGTATTTT.

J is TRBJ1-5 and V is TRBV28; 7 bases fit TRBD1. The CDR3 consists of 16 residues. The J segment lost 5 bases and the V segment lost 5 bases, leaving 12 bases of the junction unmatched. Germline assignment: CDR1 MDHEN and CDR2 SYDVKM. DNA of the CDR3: TGTGCCAGCAGTCCCGTGACAGGGCGAAGGGATCAGCCCCAGCATTTT. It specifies CASSPVTGRRDQPQHF.

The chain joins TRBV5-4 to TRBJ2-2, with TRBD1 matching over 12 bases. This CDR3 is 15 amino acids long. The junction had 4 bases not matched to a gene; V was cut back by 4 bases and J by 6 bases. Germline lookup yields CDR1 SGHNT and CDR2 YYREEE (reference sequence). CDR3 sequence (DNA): TGTGCCAGCAGCCACGGGACAGGGGGCCCCGGGGAGCTGTTTTTT. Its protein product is CASSHGTGGPGELFF.

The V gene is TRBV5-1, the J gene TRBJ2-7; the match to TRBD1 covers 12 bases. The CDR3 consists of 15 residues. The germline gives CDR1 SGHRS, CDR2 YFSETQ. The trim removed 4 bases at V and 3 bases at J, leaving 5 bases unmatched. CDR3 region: CASSLGTGGIYEQYF. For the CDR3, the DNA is TGCGCCAGCAGCCTCGGGACAGGGGGCATCTACGAGCAGTACTTC.